Presented here are 5 T cell receptor beta chains from one specimen sequenced in a study of CD8+CD57+ T cells in acquired aplastic anemia. Researchers used genomic DNA as the template to profile TCR beta VDJ and CDR3. MiXCR was run by TCRdb on the reads, yielding one entry per CDR3 protein. The sample holds 100,000 to 150,000 distinct CDR3 sequences, 48% seen once. The source material was sorted CD4+, CD8+, or CD8+CD57+ T cells (not recorded which) from PBMCs. All receptors come from a human donor in good health, serving as a control.

In the case of this clonotype: The conserved final phenylalanine or tryptophan is absent from the CDR3, which likely points to a read error. The rearrangement uses TRBV19 and TRBJ2-7, with D possibly being TRBD1 (5 bases). The CDR3 totals 14 residues. V lost 4 bases and J lost 1, with 11 bases in between. Germline V CDR1 and CDR2: LNHDA, SQIVND (reference sequence). As DNA, the CDR3 is TGTGCCAGTAGTAGCACGGCAGGGTCCTACGAGCAGTACCTC. Amino acids: CASSSTAGSYEQYL.

This clonotype was seen repeatedly, ten times or more. The chain joins TRBV6-1 to TRBJ1-1, with 8 bases aligning to TRBD1. Trimming took 8 bases from V and 5 from J; bases not matched to a gene: 16. CDR1 is MNHNS and CDR2 is SASEGT in the germline V gene. The CDR3 runs to 16 residues. The CDR3 region has the DNA TGTGCCAGCGTAATGCAGGGGGCGGTCCCCAGTACTGAAGCTTTCTTT. Encoded protein: CASVMQGAVPSTEAFF.

The chain combines TRBV9 with TRBJ1-1, with D maybe TRBD1 (5 bases). CDR3 length equals 12 residues. From germline, CDR1 is SGDLS and CDR2 YYNGEE. V was shortened by 5 bases and J by 1 base, with 6 bases between the two germline ends. The CDR3 sequence: CASRDKNTEAFF. The CDR3 bases are TGTGCCAGCAGGGACAAGAACACTGAAGCTTTCTTT.

This chain joins TRBV20-1 and TRBJ1-6; possibly TRBD1 for D (5 bases). V lost 6 bases and J 6 bases, leaving 15 bases between the germline ends. The CDR3 totals 14 residues. The V gene's germline CDR1 is DFQATT and CDR2 SNEGSKA (reference sequence). The DNA of the CDR3 is TGCAGTGCAGCCGGAGAGGGACGTAATTCACCCCTCCACTTT. As protein: CSAAGEGRNSPLHF.

This clonotype was recorded many times. The V and J genes are TRBV12-3 or TRBV12-4 and TRBJ1-5; D call uncertain. Trimming took 3 bases from V and 1 from J, leaving 13 bases between them. This CDR3 comprises 16 residues. CDR3 bases: TGTGCCAGCAGTTTTAAGCCCCTTGGGAGCAATCAGCCCCAGCATTTT. Encoded protein: CASSFKPLGSNQPQHF.